A selection of T cell receptor beta chains follows, all from one sample in a study of T cells after yellow fever vaccination. TCRdb recomputed calls from the 5' RACE reads with MiXCR, one row per CDR3 protein. The sample lists just under 600,000 distinct CDR3 sequences; around an eighth were seen once. This sample comprised PBMCs, obtained on the day of the yellow fever booster vaccination. These receptors originate from a man aged 25-45 years who received the YFV17D yellow fever vaccine. Each CDR3 is given with its conserved first and last residue. A D gene is named only where the DNA matches it firmly. Clone size is stated in some rows and not others, as once, few, many or a class when expanded.

D,V,J,size,DNA,CDR3
TRBD1,TRBV12-3/TRBV12-4,TRBJ1-1,NA,TGTGCCAGCAGTTTAGTGACTCGGGCGACAGGGGGCGATGAAGCTTTCTTT,CASSLVTRATGGDEAFF
NA,TRBV28,TRBJ1-6,NA,TGTGCCAGCACCTCCCGGTTGGGGGGCTCTTCACCCCTCCACTTT,CASTSRLGGSSPLHF
NA,TRBV7-2,TRBJ2-5,NA,TGTGCCAGCAGCCTAGGACCAGGGCAACAAGAGACCCAGTACTTC,CASSLGPGQQETQYF
NA,TRBV7-2,TRBJ1-1,many,TGTGCCAGCAGCCATCCTAACACTGAAGCTTTCTTT,CASSHPNTEAFF
NA,TRBV11-3,TRBJ2-2,few,TGTGCCAGCAGCTTAGAGCTTGGAAGCAGCGGGGAGCTGTTTTTT,CASSLELGSSGELFF
TRBD2,TRBV24-1,TRBJ2-7,NA,TGTGCCACCAGTGTCCCGGGACTAGCGGGAGAAATCCGGTACTTC,CATSVPGLAGEIRYF
NA,TRBV12-3/TRBV12-4,TRBJ1-5,few,TGTGCCAGCAGTAGATCGACTCAGTTGAGCAATCAGCCCCAGCATTTT,CASSRSTQLSNQPQHF
TRBD2,TRBV6-5,TRBJ2-2,NA,TGTGCCAGCAGTTACTTGCGGGAGGATCCCGGGGAGCTGTTTTTT,CASSYLREDPGELFF
NA,TRBV29-1,TRBJ2-1,NA,TGCAGCGTTGACGGTGAGCAGTTCTTC,CSVDGEQFF
NA,TRBV11-2,TRBJ2-1,NA,TGTGCCAGCAGCTTATGGGCGGTAACTAGCAGCTCCTACAATGAGCAGTTCTTC,CASSLWAVTSSSYNEQFF
TRBD1,TRBV28,TRBJ1-2,NA,TGTGCCACCTACCGGGACAGTTTCTACTATGGCTACACCTTC,CATYRDSFYYGYTF
TRBD1,TRBV5-3,TRBJ2-7,few,TGTGCCAGAAGCTTGGCGTCGGAACCGGGACAGGCCGCCTACGAGCAGTACTTC,CARSLASEPGQAAYEQYF
NA,TRBV4-2,TRBJ1-5,NA,TGTGCCAGCAGCCCCTGGGCGGGGTATAGCAATCAGCCCCAGCATTTT,CASSPWAGYSNQPQHF
NA,TRBV24-1,TRBJ2-3,few,TGTGCCACTGCGACCGGGAGCACAGATACGCAGTATTTT,CATATGSTDTQYF
TRBD2,TRBV7-9,TRBJ2-1,few,TGTGCCAGCAGCTTGACTAGCGGCTACTCCTACAATGAGCAGTTCTTC,CASSLTSGYSYNEQFF
TRBD2,TRBV29-1,TRBJ2-7,many,TGCAGCGTTAAAACCGGGACTAGCCTCGAGCAGTACTTC,CSVKTGTSLEQYF
TRBD2,TRBV23-1,TRBJ2-1,NA,TGCGCCAGCCCAGGGACTAGCGGGAGACTCTACAATGAGCAGTTCTTC,CASPGTSGRLYNEQFF
NA,TRBV7-2,TRBJ2-4,few,TGTGCCAGCAGCCCCCCGGGCGTTGACATTCAGTACTTC,CASSPPGVDIQYF
TRBD2,TRBV7-9,TRBJ2-3,few,TGTGCCAGCAGCCCTCGACGGCGGGAGGGTGCAGATACGCAGTATTTT,CASSPRRREGADTQYF
NA,TRBV19,TRBJ2-5,NA,TGTGCCAGTAGCACCCTGGCGGGGAAGGAGACCCAGTACTTC,CASSTLAGKETQYF
NA,TRBV20-1,TRBJ2-5,NA,TGCAGTGCTAGAGATCGGGATAGCACAGAGACCCAGTACTTC,CSARDRDSTETQYF
NA,TRBV20-1,TRBJ1-5,few,TGCAGTGCTAGAGCGACAACCAATCAGCCCCAGCATTTT,CSARATTNQPQHF
NA,TRBV20-1,TRBJ1-4,few,TGCAGTGCACAGATGGGGAGCACTAATGAAAAACTGTTTTTT,CSAQMGSTNEKLFF
TRBD1,TRBV10-3,TRBJ2-3,few,TGTGCCATCAGTGTACAGGGGGCGGATACGCAGTATTTT,CAISVQGADTQYF
NA,TRBV28,TRBJ1-5,few,TGTGCCAGCAGTAATCCGGCCCCTTTAAAGCCCCAGCATTTT,CASSNPAPLKPQHF
TRBD1,TRBV29-1,TRBJ2-1,once,TGCAGCGTTAAAGGGACAGGGCGCAATGAGCAGTTCTTC,CSVKGTGRNEQFF
TRBD1,TRBV29-1,TRBJ2-2,few,TGCAGCGTTCCGGGACAGGGTCGGACCGGGGAGCTGTTTTTT,CSVPGQGRTGELFF
TRBD2,TRBV7-9,TRBJ2-7,few,TGTGCCAGCAGTCTGGGTAGCGGGAGCCCCGAGCAGTACTTC,CASSLGSGSPEQYF
TRBD1,TRBV6-5,TRBJ1-1,many,TGTGCCAGCAGTTCCGGGACAGGGGTTATGAACACTGAAGCTTTCTTT,CASSSGTGVMNTEAFF
TRBD1,TRBV4-3,TRBJ1-2,many,TGCGCCAGCAGCCACGGGACAGGGGGCCATGGCTACACCTTC,CASSHGTGGHGYTF
NA,TRBV2,TRBJ2-1,NA,TGTGCCAGCAGTGAAGTCACGGATGAGCAGTTCTTC,CASSEVTDEQFF
TRBD1,TRBV18,TRBJ1-5,few,TGTGCCAGCTCAGACAGGGGAGCAGGACAGCCCCAGCATTTT,CASSDRGAGQPQHF
TRBD1,TRBV3-1,TRBJ1-1,few,TGTGCCAGCAGCCAAACGGGACAGAGGAACACTGAAGCTTTCTTT,CASSQTGQRNTEAFF
TRBD1,TRBV29-1,TRBJ2-7,few,TGCAGCGTTGCGAGGGGGCTTCCCTACGAGCAGTACTTC,CSVARGLPYEQYF
TRBD1,TRBV7-2,TRBJ2-2,NA,TGTGCCAGCAGACTCGCTACAGGGGCTCCCGGGGAGCTGTTTTTT,CASRLATGAPGELFF
TRBD1,TRBV27,TRBJ2-5,NA,TGTGCCAGCAGTTTTAACAGGGGCAAAGAGACCCAGTACTTC,CASSFNRGKETQYF
NA,TRBV6-6,TRBJ2-5,NA,TGTGCCAGCCGCCCACTCTCCAAGGGGACCCAGTACTTC,CASRPLSKGTQYF
NA,TRBV5-5,TRBJ2-1,NA,TGTGCCAGCTGGCGAGGGGGGGCCCGCGAGCAGTTCTTC,CASWRGGAREQFF
TRBD2,TRBV19,TRBJ2-1,NA,TGTGCCAGTAGTTCGGGACTAGCGGGATGGACAAATGAGCAGTTCTTC,CASSSGLAGWTNEQFF
NA,TRBV28,TRBJ1-3,few,TGTGCCAGCAGGGAAGCGCAGGGCTCTGGAAACACCATATATTTT,CASREAQGSGNTIYF
NA,TRBV20-1,TRBJ2-7,few,TGCAGTGTTGCAGCCCTCTACGAGCAGTACTTC,CSVAALYEQYF
NA,TRBV6-1,TRBJ1-2,NA,TGTGCCAGCAGCCCGGACGGATTCTATGGCTACACCTTC,CASSPDGFYGYTF
NA,TRBV6-5,TRBJ2-2,NA,TGTGCCAGCAGTTACTCGAATCCGGGGGCAAGCACCGGGGAGCTGTTTTTT,CASSYSNPGASTGELFF
TRBD1,TRBV9,TRBJ2-2,few,TGTGCCAGCACCGCTCAGGGGGCGCTTAACACCGGGGAGCTGTTTTTT,CASTAQGALNTGELFF
NA,TRBV28,TRBJ1-2,few,TGTGCCAGCAGTGAGACCGGGAGAAACTACACCTTC,CASSETGRNYTF
NA,TRBV28,TRBJ2-3,few,TGTGCCAGCAGTTTATCGACGGTTGGAGATACGCAGTATTTT,CASSLSTVGDTQYF
TRBD2,TRBV6-2/TRBV6-3,TRBJ2-1,few,TGTGCCAGCAGCTATAGCGGGGTCTACAATGAGCAGTTCTTC,CASSYSGVYNEQFF
TRBD1,TRBV25-1,TRBJ2-5,NA,TGTGCCAGCACCATAGGGACAGGGGCTGGGGAGACCCAGTACTTC,CASTIGTGAGETQYF
TRBD2,TRBV9,TRBJ2-1,few,TGTGCCAGCAGCGGCGGGACTCCCCGGGGGGGAGTTGGCTACAATGAGCAGTTCTTC,CASSGGTPRGGVGYNEQFF
TRBD2,TRBV15,TRBJ2-4,few,TGTGCCACCAGCAGGAGCGGGAGAGACATTCAGTACTTC,CATSRSGRDIQYF
NA,TRBV7-6,TRBJ2-5,NA,TGTGCCAGCAGCCTGACTCTGCGGGAGACCCAGTACTTC,CASSLTLRETQYF
TRBD2,TRBV20-1,TRBJ2-5,few,TGCAGCGCACTCGGGGCGGGAGGTGATTTTGGTGAGACCCAGTACTTC,CSALGAGGDFGETQYF
TRBD1,TRBV7-9,TRBJ2-7,few,TGTGCCAGCAGCGCAACGGGACAGGCTACTTACGAGCAGTACTTC,CASSATGQATYEQYF
TRBD2,TRBV19,TRBJ2-3,NA,TGTGCCTCGGATGGTAGCGGGAGTTCCTCACCGAAGACAGATACGCAGTATTTT,CASDGSGSSSPKTDTQYF
NA,TRBV5-6,TRBJ1-1,NA,TGTGCCAGCAGCTTGGTTGGGAATTCGAGGACTGAAGCTTTCTTT,CASSLVGNSRTEAFF